This TCR beta chain originates from a study of control samples from healthy donors and cancer patients. The table came from immunoSEQ multiplex PCR; TCRdb's copy has only in-frame clones and leaves some out. Of 100,000 to 150,000 clones detected, 80% to 95% appear once; the ten largest clones hold roughly 2.7%. Between the trimmed V and J ends, which lost 4 bases and 0 bases, there was a span of 4 bases. This CDR3 region has 13 residues. Germline V gene data show CDR1 as SGHNT and CDR2 as YYREEE (reference sequence). For this clone: Distinct nucleotide sequences in the sample also encode this CDR3.

The clonotype was recovered from a man aged 35 to 55 in good health. The gene calls are TRBV5-4 and TRBJ1-4; D uncertain. Sample: blood. The CDR3 reads CASSPTTNEKLFF. The CDR3 region has the DNA TGTGCCAGCAGCCCTACAACTAATGAAAAACTGTTTTTT.